A selection of T cell receptor beta chains follows, all from one sample in a study of response to subunit inactivated influenza vaccine. TCRdb re-called the RT-PCR reads with MiXCR, one entry per CDR3 protein. The sample consists of 710,000 or so distinct CDR3 sequences, less than 20% of them appearing once. Specimen: PBMCs from blood, collected 11 to 12 days after vaccination. These receptors were taken from a man aged 50-59 years who received an inactivated influenza vaccine. Each CDR3 is given with its conserved first and last residue. D genes are given only for firm matches. Size is stated for part of the rows, as once, few or many counts, or as a class when the clone is expanded.

D | J | V | size | DNA | CDR3
NA | TRBJ1-1 | TRBV7-9 | NA | TGTGCCAGCGGGGGAGCCGGGGAGAAAGCTTTCTTT | CASGGAGEKAFF
NA | TRBJ2-1 | TRBV6-2/TRBV6-3 | NA | TGTGCCAGCAGTTACTCTTTAGGACGGGGGAGCTCCTACAATGAGCAGTTCTTC | CASSYSLGRGSSYNEQFF
TRBD2 | TRBJ2-3 | TRBV27 | NA | TGTGCCAGCAGTTTAGAAGCGGGGATGACAGATACGCAGTATTTT | CASSLEAGMTDTQYF
NA | TRBJ2-3 | TRBV5-1 | few | TGCGCCAGCAGCCTAAGACGGAGCACAGATACGCAGTATTTT | CASSLRRSTDTQYF
NA | TRBJ2-3 | TRBV10-3 | few | TGTGCCATCAGTGATTCCCTGTCAGGGAATTCGGATACGCAGTATTTT | CAISDSLSGNSDTQYF
TRBD2 | TRBJ2-1 | TRBV12-3/TRBV12-4 | few | TGTGCCAGCAGGCTGACTAGCGGGATAAATGAGCAGTTCTTC | CASRLTSGINEQFF
NA | TRBJ2-1 | TRBV7-2 | once | TGTGCCAGCAGCTTAGTGGGCGGGATCGTAAACAATGAGCAGTTCTTC | CASSLVGGIVNNEQFF
NA | TRBJ2-6 | TRBV5-6 | NA | TGTGCCAGCAGCTTAGTGGCGCCCGGGGCCAACGTCCTGACTTTC | CASSLVAPGANVLTF
NA | TRBJ1-1 | TRBV12-3/TRBV12-4 | NA | TGTGCCAGCAGTCGCCCCGACAGACCGAACACTGAAGCTTTCTTT | CASSRPDRPNTEAFF
NA | TRBJ1-4 | TRBV20-1 | NA | TGCAGTGCTAGGGACGGCCCTAATGAAAAACTGTTTTTT | CSARDGPNEKLFF
NA | TRBJ2-7 | TRBV12-3/TRBV12-4 | many | TGTGCCAGCAGCTCCCAGGGACTTCCCTACGAGCAGTACTTC | CASSSQGLPYEQYF
NA | TRBJ2-3 | TRBV7-2 | few | TGTGCCAGCAGCGCATTGGGGTCCACAGATACGCAGTATTTT | CASSALGSTDTQYF
NA | TRBJ2-1 | TRBV6-1 | few | TGTGCCAGCAGTCATGAGGGCAGAGTCAATGAGCAGTTCTTC | CASSHEGRVNEQFF
TRBD1 | TRBJ2-1 | TRBV7-9 | few | TGTGCCAGCAGCCCGCGACAGGGATGGGGTGAGCAGTTCTTC | CASSPRQGWGEQFF
TRBD2 | TRBJ2-3 | TRBV28 | NA | TGTGCCAGCATCGGGACCTGGGGGGGTACGCAGTATTTT | CASIGTWGGTQYF
TRBD1 | TRBJ1-2 | TRBV11-2 | few | TGTGCCAGCAGCTTAGGGACAGGGGTCTTCTATGGCTACACCTTC | CASSLGTGVFYGYTF
NA | TRBJ1-4 | TRBV15 | few | TGTGCCACCAGCAGAGATAATCCCCGCCCGGGCGAAAAACTGTTTTTT | CATSRDNPRPGEKLFF
NA | TRBJ2-3 | TRBV7-8 | few | TGTGCCAGCAGCAACCAACCCAACTTTGACGGGGGTTACACAGATACGCAGTATTTT | CASSNQPNFDGGYTDTQYF
TRBD2 | TRBJ2-1 | TRBV5-1 | NA | TGCGCCAGCAGCTCAGGGGGACTAGCGGGGGCGAACAATGAGCAGTTCTTC | CASSSGGLAGANNEQFF
NA | TRBJ2-7 | TRBV5-1 | once | TGCGCCAGCCGAAGCTTGCCTGAGACCTACGAGCAGTACTTC | CASRSLPETYEQYF
TRBD1 | TRBJ2-1 | TRBV18 | NA | TGTGCCAGCACAAAGGACAGGGGGACCTACAATGAGCAGTTCTTC | CASTKDRGTYNEQFF
NA | TRBJ1-1 | TRBV6-1 | NA | TGTGCCAGCAGTCCCCCCGGGGCCCACGCGGCTTTCTTT | CASSPPGAHAAFF
NA | TRBJ1-1 | TRBV6-5 | NA | TGTGCCAGCAGTTACAACGCGTGGAACACTGAAGCTTTCTTT | CASSYNAWNTEAFF
NA | TRBJ1-6 | TRBV5-1 | NA | TGCGCCAGCAGCTCCGGGACAAGGGGATATAATTCACCCCTCCACTTT | CASSSGTRGYNSPLHF
NA | TRBJ1-6 | TRBV6-2/TRBV6-3 | once | TGTGCCAGCAGTTACTCGAAGGGGTTCGGTTCACCCCTCCACTTT | CASSYSKGFGSPLHF
NA | TRBJ2-3 | TRBV11-2 | NA | TGTGCCAGCAGCTGGGGAGATACGCAGTATTTT | CASSWGDTQYF
NA | TRBJ2-3 | TRBV6-1 | NA | TGTGCCAGCAGCCAACAAGGGGGATCTAGCACAGATACGCAGTATTTT | CASSQQGGSSTDTQYF
TRBD2 | TRBJ2-5 | TRBV27 | few | TGTGCCAGCAGTCCTCGGACTAGCGGGGTGGAGACCCAGTACTTC | CASSPRTSGVETQYF
NA | TRBJ2-6 | TRBV2 | few | TGTGCCAGCAGTGCTGGAAGGCAGAACTCTGGGGCCAACGTCCTGACTTTC | CASSAGRQNSGANVLTF
NA | TRBJ2-6 | TRBV7-6 | few | TGTGCCAGCAGCTCAGGGACAGCCAACGTCCTGACTTTC | CASSSGTANVLTF
NA | TRBJ2-5 | TRBV12-3/TRBV12-4 | few | TGTGCCAGCAGTTTCGACAGGATGGGGACCCAGTACTTC | CASSFDRMGTQYF
TRBD1 | TRBJ2-1 | TRBV12-3/TRBV12-4 | many | TGTGCCAGCAGTACTCACAGGGGAAGATACAATGAGCAGTTCTTC | CASSTHRGRYNEQFF
NA | TRBJ1-3 | TRBV12-3/TRBV12-4 | NA | TGTGCCAGCAGTCCCTACTGGAACACCATATATTTT | CASSPYWNTIYF
TRBD1 | TRBJ2-7 | TRBV29-1 | few | TGCAGCGTTCAGGACAGGGGGCGTTACGAGCAGTACTTC | CSVQDRGRYEQYF
NA | TRBJ2-3 | TRBV20-1 | few | TGCAGTGCGCCCGGGGGAACAGATACGCAGTATTTT | CSAPGGTDTQYF